Presented here are 12 T cell receptor beta chains from one specimen sequenced in a study of blood T cell repertoires in COVID-19. The repertoire was sequenced with immunoSEQ multiplex PCR; TCRdb's copy has only in-frame clones and lacks some. Among roughly 250,000 clones listed, about 83% were seen once. Sequenced input: peripheral blood. Receptors originate from a human donor in a cohort sampled during active COVID-19.

This sequence joins TRBV19 and TRBJ1-2; the D gene is possibly TRBD1 (5 bases). The V and J ends lost 9 bases and 2 bases respectively, with 16 bases between them. CDR1 and CDR2 from the germline V gene are LNHDA and SQIVND (reference sequence). The CDR3 totals 14 residues. Here the CDR3 DNA reads TGTGCCAGCTACCCGACGGGGGGGAACTATGGCTACACCTTC. Protein sequence: CASYPTGGNYGYTF.

This sequence joins TRBV10-1 and TRBJ2-3; 9 nucleotides match TRBD1. Trimming cost V 6 bases and J 2 bases; bases outside gene matches: 15. Germline values: CDR1 WNHNN, CDR2 SYGVQD (reference sequence). This CDR3 is 18 amino acids long. CDR3 residues: CASSPSGPGQGHTDTQYF. As DNA, the CDR3 is TGCGCCAGCAGCCCAAGCGGTCCGGGACAGGGACACACAGATACGCAGTATTTT.

The J gene is TRBJ2-7, the V gene TRBV28, with a weak D call TRBD2 (5 bases). This CDR3 spans 12 amino acids. CDR1 and CDR2 (germline): MDHEN, SYDVKM. Trimming cost V 6 bases and J 3 bases, with 9 bases left between them. The CDR3 bases are TGTGCCAGCAGAGGACTCCACTACGAGCAGTACTTC. Translated: CASRGLHYEQYF. The full variable domain, completed using reference TRBV28 and TRBJ2-7, is DVKVTQSSRYLVKRTGEKVFLECVQDMDHENMFWYRQDPGLGLRLIYFSYDVKMKEKGDIPEGYSVSREKKERFSLILESASTNQTSMYLCASRGLHYEQYFGPGTRLTVT.

The chain recombines TRBV5-1 with TRBJ2-2; D is uncertain. The CDR3 consists of 15 residues. Germline loops: CDR1 SGHRS, CDR2 YFSETQ. The V gene lost 4 bases and the J gene lost 7 bases, with 17 bases spanning the gap. The DNA of the CDR3 is TGCGCCAGCAGCCCCTCACTCGGGTTGAACGGGGAGCTGTTTTTT. Protein product: CASSPSLGLNGELFF.

The CDR3 DNA follows: TGTGCCAGCAGTCAACGGACAGGGTATCAGTCACCCCTCCACTTT. It codes for CASSQRTGYQSPLHF. The chain has TRBV6-5 and TRBJ1-6; TRBD1 matches at 8 bases. The germline CDR1 and CDR2 sequences are MNHEY and SVGAGI. The CDR3 sequence is 15 residues long. V dropped 5 bases and J dropped 10; count of bases not matched to a gene: 10.

The rearrangement links TRBV7-6 to TRBJ1-6, with 8 bases identical to TRBD1. The germline CDR1 and CDR2 sequences are SGHVS and FNYEAQ. This CDR3 is 14 amino acids long. V lost 6 bases, J lost 8 bases, and 6 bases stayed unmatched. As DNA, the CDR3 is TGTGCCAGCAGTTCAGGGGGCTGGGATTCACCCCTCCACTTT. Translated: CASSSGGWDSPLHF.

The chain has TRBV3-1 (or the pseudogene TRBV3-2) and TRBJ2-5, with 10 bases matching TRBD2. In germline, CDR1 is LGHDT, CDR2 YNNKEL (reference sequence). The trim removed 2 bases at V and 5 bases at J, leaving 8 bases unmatched. The CDR3 is 16 amino acids. Here the CDR3 reads CASSQIRLAGAETQYF. As DNA, the CDR3 is TGTGCCAGCAGCCAAATCCGCCTAGCGGGAGCGGAGACCCAGTACTTC.

The chain links TRBV9 to TRBJ1-1; 7 positions match TRBD1. Looked up from germline, CDR1 is SGDLS and CDR2 is YYNGEE. The CDR3 loop spans 13 amino acids. J lost 5 bases, V lost 6 bases, and 7 bases had no gene match. The CDR3 nucleotides read TGTGCCAGCAATGCAGGGGGAAGAACTGAAGCTTTCTTT. This translates into CASNAGGRTEAFF.

The chain joins TRBV5-4 to TRBJ1-1; 9 bases agree with TRBD1. Germline CDR1 and CDR2: SGHNT and YYREEE (reference sequence). V gave up 3 bases and J gave up 4 bases; unmatched junction bases: 7. The CDR3 is 15 residues long. CDR3 in amino acids: CASSSGQGKGTEAFF. CDR3 nucleotide sequence: TGTGCCAGCAGCTCCGGACAGGGGAAGGGCACTGAAGCTTTCTTT.

The chain links TRBV5-1 to TRBJ2-7, with D possibly matching TRBD2 (6 bases). V was cut by 4 bases and J by 3 bases, with 14 bases left in between. The germline CDR1 and CDR2 sequences are SGHRS and YFSETQ. The CDR3 loop spans 14 amino acids. The CDR3 sequence: CASSRDPGVYEQYF. In DNA, the CDR3 is TGCGCCAGCAGCAGGGACCCGGGGGTCTACGAGCAGTACTTC.

The chain uses TRBV5-1 and TRBJ1-5; maybe TRBD1 (5 bases). Germline assignment: CDR1 SGHRS and CDR2 YFSETQ. Trimming stripped 4 bases from V and 0 bases from J, with 11 bases between. The length of the CDR3 is 15 residues. The CDR3 sequence: CASSLDSSSNQPQHF. In DNA form, the CDR3 reads TGCGCCAGCAGCCTTGACAGCTCTAGCAATCAGCCCCAGCATTTT.

The chain is built from TRBV5-5 and TRBJ2-2, with D possibly TRBD1 on 6 matching bases. The CDR3 consists of 16 residues. Germline V gene sequence: CDR1 SGHKS, CDR2 YYEKEE (reference sequence). The germline V and J ends were trimmed by 5 bases and 2 bases, with 16 bases remaining between them. CDR3 nucleotides: TGTGCCAGCAGTCTTCACGACAGGATCAACACCGGGGAGCTGTTTTTT. Protein product: CASSLHDRINTGELFF. The complete variable domain, with remaining parts taken from reference TRBV5-5 and TRBJ2-2, reads DAGVTQSPTHLIKTRGQQVTLRCSPISGHKSVSWYQQVLGQGPQFIFQYYEKEERGRGNFPDRFSARQFPNYSSELNVNALLLGDSALYLCASSLHDRINTGELFFGEGSRLTVL.